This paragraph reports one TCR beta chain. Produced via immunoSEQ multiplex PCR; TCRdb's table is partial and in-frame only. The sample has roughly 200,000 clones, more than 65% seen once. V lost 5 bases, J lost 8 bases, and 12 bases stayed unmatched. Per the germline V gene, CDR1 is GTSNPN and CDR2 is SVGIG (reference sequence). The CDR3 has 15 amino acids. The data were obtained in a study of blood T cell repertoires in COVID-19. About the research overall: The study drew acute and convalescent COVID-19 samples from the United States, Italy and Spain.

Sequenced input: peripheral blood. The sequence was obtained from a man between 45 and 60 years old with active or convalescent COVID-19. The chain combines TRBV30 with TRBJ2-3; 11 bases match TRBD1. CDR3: CAWGPGTGGLGTQYF. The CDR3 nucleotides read TGTGCCTGGGGCCCCGGGACAGGGGGATTGGGTACGCAGTATTTT. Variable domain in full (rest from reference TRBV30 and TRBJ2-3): SQTIHQWPATLVQPVGSPLSLECTVEGTSNPNLYWYRQAAGRGLQLLFYSVGIGQISSEVPQNLSASRPQDRQFILSSKKLLLSDSGFYLCAWGPGTGGLGTQYFGPGTRLTVL.